This T cell receptor beta chain was sequenced for a study of cytomegalovirus exposure and HLA in healthy donors. The study's findings and limits: Later analysis reportedly placed an Asian-associated ancestry cluster below the approximately 700-donor mean in N-insertions. Follow-up analysis found HLA locus-dependent TCR association rates, highest for DRB1 and lowest for HLA-C.

It was with 60 Vbeta and 13 Jbeta primers that the PCR ran. Some clones are missing from TCRdb's copy, which holds only in-frame ones; the method was immunoSEQ multiplex PCR. The repertoire table contains 100,000 or so clones. Germline values: CDR1 MNHNY, CDR2 SVGAGI (reference sequence). Trimming took off 1 base at V and 2 bases at J, with 12 bases between the two ends. The CDR3 spans 16 residues. A remark on this clone: Its specificity is not known.

The clonotype originates from a woman aged 25 to 39 in good health and CMV-seronegative. The J gene is TRBJ2-1, the V gene TRBV6-6, with D unresolved. Sequenced input: PBMCs. CDR3 in amino acids: CASSYFLESAYNEQFF. The CDR3 nucleotides read TGTGCCAGCAGTTACTTCTTAGAATCGGCCTACAATGAGCAGTTCTTC.